A single TCR beta chain is shown here with its context. Antigen specificity is unknown. This sample is drawn from a study of identical twins. Study observations and caveats: Conclusions came from cross-sectional statistical analysis, not from following the same donors. Abundant beta clonotypes from cord blood bore fewer insertions; memory repertoires lacked this pattern. Weaker excess twin sharing was seen among beta out-of-frame sequences.

V lost 5 bases, J lost 5 bases, and 7 bases stayed unmatched. In germline, CDR1 is SGHTA, CDR2 FQGNSA. There are 15 residues in the CDR3. MiXCR, run by TCRdb on the 5' RACE reads, gives a single entry per CDR3 protein. In the table there are around 450,000 distinct CDR3 sequences, 12% to 15% of which are singletons. The same data also contributed to another study, on yellow fever vaccine responses in identical twins.

V gene TRBV7-2 combines with J gene TRBJ2-5; the match to TRBD2 covers 11 bases. The TCR sequence derives from a woman younger than 35 in good health. Sequencing input: CD4+ T cells sorted from blood. CDR3 in DNA: TGTGCCAGCAGCCATACTAGCGGGAGTTCGGAGACCCAGTACTTC. Protein product: CASSHTSGSSETQYF.